These T cell receptor beta chains were read from a single sample in a study of blood T cell repertoires in COVID-19. Clones were sequenced by immunoSEQ multiplex PCR, and TCRdb holds only the in-frame ones, with some missing. Of under 200,000 clones in the sample, 86% were seen once. Sequenced sample: peripheral blood. These receptors were taken from a man over 45 with active or convalescent COVID-19. Each CDR3 is given with its conserved first and last residue. The D gene is left open where the match is weak. Clone size is stated in some rows and not others, as once, few, many or a class when expanded.

-	TRBV18	TRBJ1-4	-	TGTGCCAGCTCATCCCGGGGAGAACCGGAGTATGAAAAACTGTTTTTT	CASSSRGEPEYEKLFF
-	TRBV4-1	TRBJ2-5	TRBD2	TGCGCCAGCAGCAGGACTAGCGGGGGGAAGACCCAGTACTTC	CASSRTSGGKTQYF
-	TRBV14	TRBJ2-7	-	TGTGCCAGCAGCCAAGATTTGGCAGACTCCTACGAGCAGTACTTC	CASSQDLADSYEQYF
-	TRBV3-1/TRBV3-2	TRBJ1-3	-	TGTGCCAGCAGCCAAGATGGGAGGACGGACTCTGGAAACACCATATATTTT	CASSQDGRTDSGNTIYF
-	TRBV6-2/TRBV6-3	TRBJ1-5	-	TGTGCCAGCAGTTCCGACCGCACTATAGGTCAGCCCCAGCATTTT	CASSSDRTIGQPQHF
-	TRBV12-5	TRBJ2-1	TRBD2	TGTGCTAGTGGTTTGGTCATGGCTAGCGGGGGCAATGAGCAGTTCTTC	CASGLVMASGGNEQFF
-	TRBV5-1	TRBJ2-7	-	TGCGCCAGCAGCCAGCTGACAGGTTCTAACGAGCAGTACTTC	CASSQLTGSNEQYF
-	TRBV5-6	TRBJ1-5	TRBD1	TGTGCCAGCAGCGTGACAGGGTCGAGCAATCAGCCCCAGCATTTT	CASSVTGSSNQPQHF
many	TRBV4-3	TRBJ2-2	TRBD2	TGCGCCAGCAGCCAAGAAAGCGGGGGAGGTACCGGGGAGCTGTTTTTT	CASSQESGGGTGELFF
-	TRBV7-6	TRBJ2-3	-	TGTGCCAGCAGCCTAGATACGCAGTATTTT	CASSLDTQYF
once	TRBV11-1	TRBJ1-1	TRBD1	TGTGCCAGCAGCCGCTCCACAGGGGCCACTGAAGCTTTCTTT	CASSRSTGATEAFF
-	TRBV24-1	TRBJ2-3	-	TGTGCCACCAGTGACCGTGACCTAGCCCTACCGACCACAGATACGCAGTATTTT	CATSDRDLALPTTDTQYF